The next 16 T cell receptor beta chains were all read from a single sample in a study of blood T cell repertoires in COVID-19. The table came from immunoSEQ multiplex PCR; TCRdb's copy has only in-frame clones and leaves some out. The sample has roughly 150,000 clones, approximately 91% seen once. The sample taken for sequencing was peripheral blood. Receptors were obtained from a man between 18 and 35 years old with COVID-19, enrolled during active disease.

This chain connects TRBV19 to TRBJ2-2, with D possibly being TRBD2 (5 bases). V lost 3 bases and J 0 bases, leaving 14 bases between the germline ends. CDR1 and CDR2 from the germline V gene are LNHDA and SQIVND (reference sequence). This CDR3 is built from 17 residues. The CDR3 region is CASSILLIATNTGELFF. CDR3 in DNA: TGTGCCAGTAGTATCCTCCTTATAGCGACGAACACCGGGGAGCTGTTTTTT.

The V gene is TRBV29-1, the J gene TRBJ2-7, with 10 nucleotides matching TRBD2. V dropped 6 bases and J dropped 7; count of bases not matched to a gene: 9. The CDR3 spans 13 residues. The germline CDR1 and CDR2 sequences are SQVTM and ANQGSEA. As DNA, the CDR3 is TGCAGCGTGCCCGGACTAGCGGTGGGGGAGCAGTACTTC. It specifies CSVPGLAVGEQYF.

The rearrangement links TRBV19 to TRBJ1-2; 7 bases fit TRBD1. There are 13 residues in the CDR3. V was pared by 7 bases and J by 7 bases, with 9 bases of the junction left unmatched. The germline V gene has CDR1 LNHDA and CDR2 SQIVND (reference sequence). The CDR3 here is CASTPTGLIGYTF. The CDR3 bases are TGTGCCAGTACCCCGACAGGGTTGATTGGCTACACCTTC.

The J gene is TRBJ2-1, the V gene TRBV6-2 or TRBV6-3; D might be TRBD1 (5 bases). CDR1 MNHEY and CDR2 SVGEGT come from the germline V gene. The CDR3 has 15 residues. Trimming took off 2 bases at V and 10 bases at J, with 18 bases between the two ends. The CDR3 coding sequence is TGTGCCAGCAGTTACCCATCAATAGGACATAACGAGCAGTTCTTC. Translating gives CASSYPSIGHNEQFF.

This chain connects TRBV11-2 to TRBJ2-2; D gene unclear. CDR1 is SGHAT, CDR2 FQNNGV, per germline. With 2 bases removed from V and 7 bases from J, the gap between germline ends came to 5 bases. This CDR3 comprises 12 residues. The CDR3 here is CASSLRVGELFF. In DNA form, the CDR3 reads TGTGCCAGCAGCTTAAGAGTCGGGGAGCTGTTTTTT.

This sequence joins TRBV7-6 and TRBJ2-1; TRBD2 aligns across 11 bases. The CDR3 covers 17 residues. V trimming: 7 bases; J trimming: 6 bases; junction bases outside the gene matches: 14. CDR1 SGHVS and CDR2 FNYEAQ come from the germline V gene. DNA of the CDR3: TGTGCCAGCAACATAGGGGTCCAACTAGCGGGAGTCAATGAGCAGTTCTTC. This sequence encodes CASNIGVQLAGVNEQFF.

The J gene is TRBJ2-1, the V gene TRBV19; 7 nucleotides align to TRBD1. CDR1 and CDR2 (germline): LNHDA, SQIVND (reference sequence). The CDR3 covers 16 residues. The J segment lost 2 bases and the V segment lost 2 bases, leaving 6 bases of the junction unmatched. The DNA of the CDR3 is TGTGCCAGTAGTATAACGCTCCAGGGGGCCTACAATGAGCAGTTCTTC. Its protein product is CASSITLQGAYNEQFF. Full variable domain (outside the CDR3, taken from reference TRBV19 and TRBJ2-1): DGGITQSPKYLFRKEGQNVTLSCEQNLNHDAMYWYRQDPGQGLRLIYYSQIVNDFQKGDIAEGYSVSREKKESFPLTVTSAQKNPTAFYLCASSITLQGAYNEQFFGPGTRLTVL.

The rearrangement uses TRBV7-6 and TRBJ1-5; no clear D gene. The V end was cut by 5 bases, the J end by 6 bases, with 14 bases between. The CDR3 consists of 14 residues. Germline CDR1 and CDR2: SGHVS and FNYEAQ. The DNA of the CDR3 is TGTGCCAGCAGCACCGGGTCCCCAACTCAGCCCCAGCATTTT. It codes for CASSTGSPTQPQHF.

The chain joins TRBV2 to TRBJ2-7, with 8 bases lining up with TRBD1. Trimming removed 1 base from V and 4 bases from J; junction bases left unmatched: 9. The CDR3 runs to 16 residues. Germline V gene sequence: CDR1 SNHLY, CDR2 FYNNEI. The CDR3 DNA reads TGTGCCAGCAGTGAAGAAGGGGCAGGGGGCTCATACGAGCAGTACTTC. Protein sequence: CASSEEGAGGSYEQYF.

The J gene is TRBJ2-1, the V gene TRBV6-5; unclear D gene. Germline V gene data show CDR1 as MNHEY and CDR2 as SVGAGI. Trimming cost V 5 bases and J 3 bases, with 2 bases left between them. The CDR3 extends over 11 amino acids. As DNA, the CDR3 is TGTGCCAGCAGTCGCTACAATGAGCAGTTCTTC. Encoded protein: CASSRYNEQFF.

This clone was seen only a few times. The chain couples TRBV13 to TRBJ2-1; 8 bases line up with TRBD2. This CDR3 region has 14 residues. Germline V gene data show CDR1 as PRHDT and CDR2 as FYEKMQ (reference sequence). V gave up 5 bases and J gave up 6 bases; unmatched junction bases: 6. CDR3 sequence (DNA): TGTGCCAGCAGCCGGGAGCGGGGGAGCAATGAGCAGTTCTTC. This sequence encodes CASSRERGSNEQFF. The full variable domain, rest sourced from reference TRBV13 and TRBJ2-1, is AAGVIQSPRHLIKEKRETATLKCYPIPRHDTVYWYQQGPGQDPQFLISFYEKMQSDKGSIPDRFSAQQFSDYHSELNMSSLELGDSALYFCASSRERGSNEQFFGPGTRLTVL.

In this sample, this clone turned up a few times. The chain couples TRBV28 to TRBJ1-2; weak D call: TRBD1 (6 bases). CDR1 is MDHEN, CDR2 SYDVKM, per germline. There are 14 residues in the CDR3. V lost 6 bases to trimming and J lost 3 bases, with 14 bases between them. The CDR3 nucleotides read TGTGCCAGCAGGCGACAGGTTGGGGACTATGGCTACACCTTC. This translates into CASRRQVGDYGYTF.

The V and J genes are TRBV30 and TRBJ2-7; 15 bases are a match to TRBD2. V gave up 4 bases and J gave up 6 bases; unmatched junction bases: 10. Per germline, CDR1 GTSNPN and CDR2 SVGIG (reference sequence). The CDR3 runs 16 residues. CDR3 region: CAWTGLAGGPVREQYF. The CDR3 nucleotides read TGTGCCTGGACTGGACTAGCGGGAGGGCCAGTCCGCGAGCAGTACTTC.

This clone was recorded once. The rearrangement uses TRBV6-6 and TRBJ1-1; a possible D gene is TRBD1 (6 bases). The CDR3 covers 15 residues. CDR1 is MNHNY, CDR2 SVGAGI, per germline (reference sequence). V shed 5 bases and J shed 7 bases, with 20 bases lying between them. Here the CDR3 DNA reads TGTGCCAGCAGTCTAGTACTAGGAACAGGGTTTGAAGCTTTCTTT. It encodes CASSLVLGTGFEAFF.

The V call is TRBV29-1, the J call TRBJ1-2; D might be TRBD1 (6 bases). Germline CDR1 and CDR2: SQVTM and ANQGSEA. This CDR3 is built from 14 residues. Between the trimmed V and J ends, which lost 4 bases and 1 base, there was a span of 13 bases. The chain's CDR3 is CSVGGTGHNYGYTF. CDR3 nucleotide sequence: TGCAGCGTTGGGGGAACAGGGCATAACTATGGCTACACCTTC.

The chain has TRBV27 and TRBJ2-2; a possible D gene is TRBD2 (6 bases). Germline V gives CDR1 MNHEY, CDR2 SMNVEV (reference sequence). The V and J ends lost 1 base and 7 bases respectively, with 7 bases between them. The CDR3 length is 13 residues. CDR3 region: CASSLFGGGELFF. The CDR3 region has the DNA TGTGCCAGCAGTTTATTCGGGGGCGGGGAGCTGTTTTTT.